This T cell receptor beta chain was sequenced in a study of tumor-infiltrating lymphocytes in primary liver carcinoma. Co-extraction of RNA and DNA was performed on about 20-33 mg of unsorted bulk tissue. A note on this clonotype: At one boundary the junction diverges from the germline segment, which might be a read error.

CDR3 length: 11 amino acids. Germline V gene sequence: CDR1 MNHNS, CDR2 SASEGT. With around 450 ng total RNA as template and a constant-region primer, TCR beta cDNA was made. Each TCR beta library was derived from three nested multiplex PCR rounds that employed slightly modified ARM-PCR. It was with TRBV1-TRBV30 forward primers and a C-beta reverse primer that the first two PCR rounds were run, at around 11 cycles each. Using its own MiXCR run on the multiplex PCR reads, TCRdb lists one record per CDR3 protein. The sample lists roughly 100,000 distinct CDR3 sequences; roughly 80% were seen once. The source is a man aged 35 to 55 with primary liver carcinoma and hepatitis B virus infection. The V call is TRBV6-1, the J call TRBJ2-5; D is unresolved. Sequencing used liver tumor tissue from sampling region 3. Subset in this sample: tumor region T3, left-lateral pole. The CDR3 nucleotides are TGTGACGGCAATGAGTCACCGACCGAGTACTTC. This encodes CDGNESPTEYF.